The rows below give T cell receptor beta chains drawn from one sample of a study of shared clonotypes between healthy human individuals. Repertoires were generated with immunoSEQ multiplex PCR, while TCRdb's copy carries only in-frame clones and drops some. Of about a million clones in the sample, approximately 80% were seen once. Specimen: memory CD4+ T cells from PBMCs. Receptor source: a man aged 18-30 years in good health. Some clones in this sample may be carry-over from other donors' samples. The CDR3 runs from the conserved cysteine through the conserved F or W. D genes are given only for firm matches. Rows may omit the clone size; those that give it use once, few, many or a size class.

clone size: NA
D gene: NA
J gene: TRBJ1-3
V gene: TRBV5-1
CDR3 protein: CASSLAGAESGNTIYF
CDR3 DNA: TGCGCCAGCAGCTTGGCGGGAGCAGAGTCCGGAAACACCATATATTTT

clone size: few
D gene: NA
J gene: TRBJ1-2
V gene: TRBV7-8
CDR3 protein: CASSLAGNRDYGYTF
CDR3 DNA: TGTGCCAGCAGCTTAGCTGGGAACAGGGACTATGGCTACACCTTC

clone size: NA
D gene: NA
J gene: TRBJ2-3
V gene: TRBV5-1
CDR3 protein: CASSLDRRTDTQYF
CDR3 DNA: TGCGCCAGCAGCTTGGACAGGCGCACAGATACGCAGTATTTT

clone size: NA
D gene: NA
J gene: TRBJ2-3
V gene: TRBV27
CDR3 protein: CASSFGVGGTDTQYF
CDR3 DNA: TGTGCCAGCAGTTTTGGTGTGGGGGGCACAGATACGCAGTATTTT

clone size: NA
D gene: TRBD1
J gene: TRBJ2-5
V gene: TRBV18
CDR3 protein: CASSSRQGPEETQYF
CDR3 DNA: TGTGCCAGCTCATCTCGACAGGGACCCGAAGAGACCCAGTACTTC

clone size: NA
D gene: NA
J gene: TRBJ2-1
V gene: TRBV18
CDR3 protein: CASSPPGVSSYNEQFF
CDR3 DNA: TGTGCCAGCTCACCCCCGGGCGTTAGCTCCTACAATGAGCAGTTCTTC

clone size: NA
D gene: TRBD2
J gene: TRBJ2-7
V gene: TRBV27
CDR3 protein: CASGRFSGSGSAREQYF
CDR3 DNA: TGTGCCAGCGGCCGTTTTAGCGGGAGCGGAAGCGCAAGGGAGCAGTACTTC

clone size: NA
D gene: TRBD2
J gene: TRBJ2-7
V gene: TRBV6-5
CDR3 protein: CASSYGAGGYYEQYF
CDR3 DNA: TGTGCCAGCAGTTACGGCGCGGGAGGGTACTACGAGCAGTACTTC

clone size: once
D gene: TRBD2
J gene: TRBJ2-5
V gene: TRBV15
CDR3 protein: CATSGSGPQYF
CDR3 DNA: TGTGCCACTAGCGGGAGTGGTCCCCAGTACTTC

clone size: NA
D gene: TRBD2
J gene: TRBJ2-2
V gene: TRBV10-3
CDR3 protein: CASAPGLEPGELFF
CDR3 DNA: TGTGCCTCGGCCCCGGGACTAGAGCCCGGGGAGCTGTTTTTT

clone size: NA
D gene: NA
J gene: TRBJ2-1
V gene: TRBV5-1
CDR3 protein: CASSLFVQGLGDEQFF
CDR3 DNA: TGCGCCAGCAGCTTGTTCGTCCAGGGGTTGGGCGATGAGCAGTTCTTC

clone size: NA
D gene: NA
J gene: TRBJ1-1
V gene: TRBV19
CDR3 protein: CASSPRGWTEAFF
CDR3 DNA: TGTGCCAGTAGTCCCAGGGGATGGACTGAAGCTTTCTTT

clone size: NA
D gene: NA
J gene: TRBJ2-6
V gene: TRBV28
CDR3 protein: CASSSPTSSGANVLTF
CDR3 DNA: TGTGCCAGCAGTTCCCCGACCTCCTCTGGGGCCAACGTCCTGACTTTC

clone size: NA
D gene: TRBD1
J gene: TRBJ1-5
V gene: TRBV19
CDR3 protein: CASRPGQGGNQPQHF
CDR3 DNA: TGTGCCAGTAGACCGGGACAGGGAGGCAATCAGCCCCAGCATTTT

clone size: once
D gene: NA
J gene: TRBJ2-2
V gene: TRBV6-4
CDR3 protein: CAGPGYRTGELFF
CDR3 DNA: TGTGCCGGACCGGGATATCGGACCGGGGAGCTGTTTTTT

clone size: few
D gene: TRBD1
J gene: TRBJ2-5
V gene: TRBV5-1
CDR3 protein: CASSDDRGGETQYF
CDR3 DNA: TGCGCCAGCAGTGACGACAGGGGAGGAGAGACCCAGTACTTC

clone size: NA
D gene: NA
J gene: TRBJ2-5
V gene: TRBV7-8
CDR3 protein: CASSLGVIGGETQYF
CDR3 DNA: TGTGCCAGCAGCTTGGGGGTTATCGGAGGAGAGACCCAGTACTTC

clone size: NA
D gene: TRBD1
J gene: TRBJ2-7
V gene: TRBV9
CDR3 protein: CASSPTGAGEQYF
CDR3 DNA: TGTGCCAGCAGCCCGACAGGGGCGGGCGAGCAGTACTTC

clone size: NA
D gene: TRBD2
J gene: TRBJ2-5
V gene: TRBV7-2
CDR3 protein: CASSPGLARETQYF
CDR3 DNA: TGTGCCAGCAGCCCGGGACTAGCGCGCGAGACCCAGTACTTC

clone size: NA
D gene: NA
J gene: TRBJ1-5
V gene: TRBV30
CDR3 protein: CAWSLPYGNSNQPQHF
CDR3 DNA: TGTGCCTGGAGTCTCCCGTACGGAAATAGCAATCAGCCCCAGCATTTT

clone size: NA
D gene: NA
J gene: TRBJ2-5
V gene: TRBV5-4
CDR3 protein: CASSPGGRIETQYF
CDR3 DNA: TGTGCCAGCAGCCCTGGGGGCAGAATAGAGACCCAGTACTTC

clone size: NA
D gene: NA
J gene: TRBJ2-1
V gene: TRBV5-1
CDR3 protein: CASSLGSSLNEQFF
CDR3 DNA: TGCGCCAGCAGCTTGGGGTCTAGCTTGAATGAGCAGTTCTTC

clone size: NA
D gene: NA
J gene: TRBJ2-3
V gene: TRBV6-4
CDR3 protein: CAAIRGAGGTDTQYF
CDR3 DNA: TGTGCCGCGATCAGGGGCGCCGGGGGGACAGATACGCAGTATTTT

clone size: NA
D gene: TRBD2
J gene: TRBJ2-5
V gene: TRBV19
CDR3 protein: CASSLRSLAATYQETQYF
CDR3 DNA: TGTGCCAGTAGTCTCCGGTCCCTAGCGGCCACCTACCAAGAGACCCAGTACTTC

clone size: NA
D gene: NA
J gene: TRBJ1-4
V gene: TRBV7-2
CDR3 protein: CASSFRGGPNEKLFF
CDR3 DNA: TGTGCCAGCAGCTTTCGGGGGGGCCCAAATGAAAAACTGTTTTTT

clone size: NA
D gene: NA
J gene: TRBJ2-7
V gene: TRBV4-2
CDR3 protein: CASSQARDGSYEQYF
CDR3 DNA: TGTGCCAGCAGCCAGGCCCGGGACGGTTCCTACGAGCAGTACTTC

clone size: NA
D gene: TRBD1
J gene: TRBJ2-7
V gene: TRBV6-1
CDR3 protein: CASRLLGQGLYEQYF
CDR3 DNA: TGTGCCAGCAGACTCCTAGGACAGGGGTTGTACGAGCAGTACTTC

clone size: NA
D gene: TRBD1
J gene: TRBJ1-2
V gene: TRBV15
CDR3 protein: CATRGTGSHYGYTF
CDR3 DNA: TGTGCCACCAGGGGGACAGGGAGCCACTATGGCTACACCTTC

clone size: once
D gene: TRBD1
J gene: TRBJ1-2
V gene: TRBV5-1
CDR3 protein: CASSSLGPGQYGYTF
CDR3 DNA: TGCGCCAGCAGCTCGCTGGGGCCGGGACAGTATGGCTACACCTTC

clone size: NA
D gene: NA
J gene: TRBJ1-5
V gene: TRBV7-2
CDR3 protein: CASSFSARGDQPQHF
CDR3 DNA: TGTGCCAGCAGCTTTTCCGCTCGAGGGGATCAGCCCCAGCATTTT